These 9 T cell receptor beta chains originate from one sample sequenced in a study of beta chain features in type 1 diabetes (dated by TCRdb to 2017 to 2018). Library creation used the immunoSEQ multiplex PCR assay. The High Capacity cDNA Reverse Transcription Kit was used to reverse transcribe all of the isolated RNA, meaning that expressed TCRB transcripts were what got sequenced. The table was pulled from immuneACCESS by TCRdb, which kept in-frame rearrangements only. Such tables lose some clones; where checked, under half of the loss comes from unresolved V genes, and the rest has no known cause. Here the sample has about 620,000 clones; roughly 15% occur a single time. The top ten clonotypes cover about 0.086% of the sample. The sample comprised naive CD4+ T cells from blood. The cell subset or site label on this specimen signifies: true naive CD4+ T cells. The receptors were sampled from a man aged 18 to 35 in good health.

This clone was picked up a small number of times. This chain's CDR3 is CAWEPRDRGRRGNQPQHF. CDR3 bases: TGTGCCTGGGAACCCCGGGACAGGGGGCGGAGGGGCAATCAGCCCCAGCATTTT. The chain employs TRBV30 and TRBJ1-5, with 12 nucleotides matching TRBD1. The junction had 13 bases not matched to a gene; V was cut back by 5 bases and J by 2 bases. The CDR3 is made up of 18 amino acids. Per germline, CDR1 GTSNPN and CDR2 SVGIG (reference sequence).

The rearrangement links TRBV6-5 to TRBJ1-5; D perhaps matches TRBD1 (6 bases). The CDR3 covers 13 residues. Germline assignment: CDR1 MNHEY and CDR2 SVGAGI. V was pared by 5 bases and J by 2 bases, with 7 bases between. CDR3 DNA: TGTGCCAGCAGTCGACAGGGCAATCAGCCCCAGCATTTT. Its translation is CASSRQGNQPQHF.

This clone was recorded many times. This CDR3 is also generated by other DNA sequences in the sample. The chain combines TRBV14 with TRBJ2-7; D not certain. There are 11 residues in the CDR3. Germline V gives CDR1 SGHDN, CDR2 FVKESK. The ends were cut back, 3 bases at V and 4 bases at J, with 4 bases in the middle. CDR3 sequence: CASSQGYEQYF. DNA of the CDR3: TGTGCCAGCAGCCAGGGTTACGAGCAGTACTTC.

The rearrangement uses TRBV7-8 and TRBJ2-7; TRBD2 matches 9 bases. This CDR3 contains 14 residues. V lost 5 bases to trimming and J lost 2 bases; unmatched junction nucleotides: 4. Per the germline V gene, CDR1 is SGHVS and CDR2 is FQNEAQ. The CDR3 nucleotides read TGTGCCAGCAGCGCGACTAGCGGAACCTACGAGCAGTACTTC. Translating gives CASSATSGTYEQYF.

In its sample, this clone was seen a few times. The V gene is TRBV5-1, the J gene TRBJ2-2; D not certain. Trimming pared 0 bases from V and 0 bases from J, leaving 9 bases between. The CDR3 is 16 amino acids. Germline lookup yields CDR1 SGHRS and CDR2 YFSETQ. Here the CDR3 reads CASSLGFTSNTGELFF. CDR3 DNA sequence: TGCGCCAGCAGCTTGGGATTTACATCGAACACCGGGGAGCTGTTTTTT. Using reference TRBV5-1 and TRBJ2-2 for the parts outside the CDR3, the full variable domain is KAGVTQTPRYLIKTRGQQVTLSCSPISGHRSVSWYQQTPGQGLQFLFEYFSETQRNKGNFPGRFSGRQFSNSRSEMNVSTLELGDSALYLCASSLGFTSNTGELFFGEGSRLTVL.

DNA of the CDR3: TGTGCCAGCAGAGGGGCGGCGGAAAAACTGTTTTTT. Amino acids: CASRGAAEKLFF. This rearrangement joins TRBV2 to TRBJ1-4; possibly TRBD1 for D (5 bases). V was cut by 6 bases and J by 8 bases, with 10 bases left in between. CDR3 length equals 12 residues. CDR1 and CDR2 from the germline V gene are SNHLY and FYNNEI.

This clone was picked up a small number of times. The chain recombines TRBV4-3 with TRBJ1-4; TRBD1 aligns across 7 bases. CDR3 length: 15 amino acids. V shed 4 bases and J 8 bases; nucleotides not matched to a gene: 10. Germline loops: CDR1 LGHNA, CDR2 YSLEER. CDR3 protein: CASSRSTGLWEKLFF. CDR3 coding DNA: TGCGCCAGCAGCCGGTCGACAGGGCTTTGGGAAAAACTGTTTTTT.

The V gene is TRBV11-1, the J gene TRBJ1-6, with TRBD1 matching over 9 bases. The V segment lost 4 bases and the J segment 10 bases; nucleotides outside the gene matches: 11. The germline gives CDR1 SGHAT, CDR2 FQDESV (reference sequence). CDR3 size: 16 residues. The CDR3 loop reads CASSSPTQGARSPLHF. CDR3 bases: TGTGCCAGCAGCTCGCCTACACAGGGGGCGAGATCACCCCTCCACTTT.

The chain couples TRBV7-9 to TRBJ1-4; 7 bases are a match to TRBD1. The CDR3 totals 15 residues. Germline assignment: CDR1 SEHNR and CDR2 FQNEAQ (reference sequence). J lost 4 bases, V lost 3 bases, and 5 bases had no gene match. The CDR3 bases are TGTGCCAGCAGCTTCTTGGGACAGATTAATGAAAAACTGTTTTTT. It specifies CASSFLGQINEKLFF.